This T cell receptor (beta chain) was recorded in a study of T cell responses to AZD1222 COVID-19 vaccine. On this clone itself: Antigen specificity is unknown.

Findings and limits, study-wide: Nearly half of spike-specific TCRs reportedly go after variant regions that carry no mutations.

Sequenced by immunoSEQ multiplex PCR; TCRdb stores in-frame clones only, minus some. The data hold about 130,000 clones, with more than 70% observed a single time. The germline CDR1 and CDR2 sequences are SGHTA and FQGNSA. This CDR3 contains 15 residues. With 2 bases removed from V and 4 bases from J, the gap between germline ends came to 12 bases. The chain combines TRBV7-2 with TRBJ2-1; D is unresolved. This clonotype was sampled from an adult in good health. The source was peripheral blood, collected on day 0 of AZD1222 vaccination. Written as DNA, the CDR3 is TGTGCCAGCAGCTTAACGGCGAAGGCGTACAATGAGCAGTTCTTC. Translating gives CASSLTAKAYNEQFF.